The next 3 T cell receptor beta chains were all read from a single sample in a study of blood T cell repertoires in COVID-19. TCRdb's copy holds only in-frame clones and misses some; the assay was immunoSEQ multiplex PCR. Here the sample spans 150,000 or so clones, over 75% being singletons. The sequencing sample was made of PBMCs or T cells enriched from blood (not recorded which). These receptor sequences come from a woman between 50 and 59 years old who had recovered from COVID-19.

This chain links TRBV6-1 with TRBJ1-2; TRBD1 matches 8 bases. The CDR3 is 15 residues long. Per the germline V gene, CDR1 is MNHNS and CDR2 is SASEGT. V was pared by 0 bases and J by 5 bases, with 5 bases of the junction left unmatched. CDR3 nucleotides: TGTGCCAGCAGTGAAGCGCAGGGGGCAGGTTATGGCTACACCTTC. Encoded protein: CASSEAQGAGYGYTF.

The chain links TRBV7-9 to TRBJ2-1; TRBD1 matches at 8 bases. The CDR3 runs 16 residues. V trimming: 1 base; J trimming: 5 bases; junction bases outside the gene matches: 7. Germline V CDR1 and CDR2: SEHNR, FQNEAQ (reference sequence). The CDR3 nucleotides are TGTGCCAGCAGCTTAGGTGGCAGGGGGCGAGACAATGAGCAGTTCTTC. Translation gives CASSLGGRGRDNEQFF.

The rearrangement joins TRBV5-1 to TRBJ1-5; D not resolved. The CDR3 sequence is 14 residues long. The V end was cut by 4 bases, the J end by 0 bases, with 8 bases between. CDR1 and CDR2 from the germline V gene are SGHRS and YFSETQ. The CDR3 protein is CASSEGSSNQPQHF. In DNA form, the CDR3 reads TGCGCCAGCAGCGAGGGCTCTAGCAATCAGCCCCAGCATTTT.